This TCR beta chain was sequenced during a study of post-analysis software for immune sequencing data. The study, taken as a whole, reports: In patients, TRBV5-6, TRBV5-1 and TRBV20-1 belonged to five or six TRBV segments found more frequently than in controls.

cDNA libraries for TCR beta contained unique molecular identifiers. MiXCR, run by TCRdb on the PCR reads, gives a single entry per CDR3 protein. The sample yields 450,000 to 650,000 distinct CDR3 sequences, roughly 40% seen once. The CDR3 has 14 residues. V lost 5 bases and J lost 7; bases outside the gene matches: 8. Remarks on this clonotype: Antigen unknown.

Sequencing input: blood. This receptor was taken from a girl aged 10 to 17 with multiple sclerosis. The V and J genes are TRBV12-3 or TRBV12-4 and TRBJ2-7, with TRBD2 matching 10 bases. The CDR3 DNA sequence: TGTGCCAGCAGTGTCCTAGCGGGAGTCAGAGAGCAGTACTTC. Translated: CASSVLAGVREQYF.